This passage covers 12 T cell receptor beta chains from one sample sequenced in a study of blood T cell repertoires in COVID-19. Method: immunoSEQ multiplex PCR; TCRdb's copy keeps in-frame clones and lacks some. The sample has around 210,000 clones; about 82% are singletons. Sequencing was carried out using peripheral blood. These receptors were obtained from a man aged 50-60 years with COVID-19, enrolled during active disease.

This clone was detected only a few times. This rearrangement joins TRBV19 to TRBJ2-7, with 9 bases aligning to TRBD1. Germline lookup yields CDR1 LNHDA and CDR2 SQIVND (reference sequence). V lost 9 bases to trimming and J lost 5 bases; unmatched junction nucleotides: 26. CDR3 length equals 19 residues. CDR3: CASSHDPGQGSELGDEQYF. The CDR3 bases are TGTGCCAGCTCCCACGACCCGGGACAGGGCTCCGAACTAGGTGACGAGCAGTACTTC.

J is TRBJ2-7 and V is TRBV4-1, with D perhaps matching TRBD1 (5 bases). The CDR3 extends over 13 amino acids. Trimming left V 3 bases short and J 4 bases short, with 10 bases between. The germline gives CDR1 MGHRA, CDR2 YSYEKL. The DNA of the CDR3 is TGCGCCAGCAGCCACAGGGAAGGGTACGAGCAGTACTTC. Translating gives CASSHREGYEQYF.

CDR3 DNA: TGTGCCAGCAGTGTTGAGGGTTTGTGCACTGAAGCTTTCTTT. It encodes CASSVEGLCTEAFF. The gene calls are TRBV6-4 and TRBJ1-1; D is unclear. This CDR3 is built from 14 residues. V was cut by 4 bases and J by 4 bases, with 13 bases left in between. Germline V gives CDR1 MRHNA, CDR2 SNTAGT.

V and J are TRBV5-4 and TRBJ2-2; a weak D match, TRBD2 (7 bases). Deletions cut 4 bases from V and 3 bases from J, with 13 bases between. Germline values: CDR1 SGHNT, CDR2 YYREEE (reference sequence). This CDR3 spans 15 amino acids. For the CDR3, the DNA is TGTGCCAGCAGCCCCTCGGGGGGCGACACCGGGGAGCTGTTTTTT. It encodes CASSPSGGDTGELFF.

V is TRBV13 and J is TRBJ2-2, with D tentatively TRBD2 (6 bases). The V gene's germline CDR1 is PRHDT and CDR2 FYEKMQ (reference sequence). V was cut by 3 bases and J by 6 bases, with 11 bases left in between. The CDR3 extends over 14 amino acids. CDR3: CASSFGGTAGELFF. The CDR3 DNA reads as TGTGCCAGCAGCTTTGGAGGGACTGCCGGGGAGCTGTTTTTT.

The rearrangement uses TRBV15 and TRBJ1-2; the match to TRBD1 covers 7 bases. Trimming at V came to 5 bases and at J to 4 bases, leaving 10 bases not matched to a gene. Germline V gene lookup returns CDR1 LNHNV and CDR2 YYDKDF (reference sequence). CDR3 length equals 15 residues. The CDR3 sequence: CATSPLGRDSYGYTF. The DNA of the CDR3 is TGTGCCACCAGCCCCCTGGGTCGGGACAGCTATGGCTACACCTTC.

This rearrangement joins TRBV27 to TRBJ2-1, with no clear D. Trimming shortened V by 3 bases and J by 7 bases, and 10 bases separated the two germline ends. This CDR3 has 13 residues. Germline CDR1 reads MNHEY; CDR2 reads SMNVEV (reference sequence). The CDR3: CASSLGPSNEQFF. CDR3 nucleotides: TGTGCCAGCAGTTTGGGCCCCTCTAATGAGCAGTTCTTC.

This chain uses TRBV6-1 with TRBJ1-4; tentative D call: TRBD1 (6 bases). The CDR3 totals 18 residues. Germline V gene sequence: CDR1 MNHNS, CDR2 SASEGT. Trimming took 4 bases from V and 4 from J, leaving 22 bases between them. CDR3 residues: CASSGRDRITLGNEKLFF. The CDR3 DNA sequence: TGTGCCAGCAGTGGCCGAGACAGGATCACCTTGGGTAATGAAAAACTGTTTTTT.

This clone has more than one count but fewer than ten. This sequence joins TRBV7-8 and TRBJ2-7; D unresolved. This CDR3 is built from 15 residues. The ends were cut back, 0 bases at V and 0 bases at J, with 9 bases in the middle. Germline V gene lookup returns CDR1 SGHVS and CDR2 FQNEAQ. CDR3 nucleotide sequence: TGTGCCAGCAGCTTAGCAGTCTCGGTCTCCTACGAGCAGTACTTC. It encodes CASSLAVSVSYEQYF.

V gene TRBV9 combines with J gene TRBJ1-2; D call uncertain. The germline V gene encodes CDR1 SGDLS and CDR2 YYNGEE. The CDR3 runs 14 residues. V lost 4 bases and J 2 bases, leaving 12 bases between the germline ends. DNA for the CDR3: TGTGCCAGCAGCCCTAGCCAGGCCAACTATGGCTACACCTTC. It translates to CASSPSQANYGYTF.

This sequence joins TRBV3-1 (or the pseudogene TRBV3-2) and TRBJ1-2; no definite D call. The CDR3 spans 16 residues. The germline gives CDR1 LGHDT, CDR2 YNNKEL (reference sequence). V lost 1 base to trimming and J lost 0 bases, with 12 bases between them. CDR3 residues: CASSQGGSRPNYGYTF. The CDR3 coding sequence is TGTGCCAGCAGCCAAGGCGGGAGCCGCCCTAACTATGGCTACACCTTC.

In nucleotides, the CDR3 is TGCGCCAGCAGCTTGGATGCGGGGGCGGCAGCCGGGGAGCTGTTTTTT. This sequence encodes CASSLDAGAAAGELFF. V usage is TRBV5-1 and J usage is TRBJ2-2; TRBD2 is a possible D gene (7 bases). Per germline, CDR1 SGHRS and CDR2 YFSETQ. The V and J ends lost 0 bases and 6 bases respectively, with 15 bases between them. This CDR3 region has 16 residues.